This paragraph reports one T cell receptor beta chain. These data belong to a study of blood T cell repertoires in COVID-19. Study-wide background: The origin of the acute and convalescent COVID-19 samples was the United States, Italy and Spain. Sources were T cells, B-cell-depleted T cells, or PBMCs; the material itself was cDNA or gDNA.

The CDR3 has 13 amino acids. Per the germline V gene, CDR1 is KGHDR and CDR2 is SFDVKD. V was pared by 6 bases and J by 8 bases, with 3 bases of the junction left unmatched. Produced via immunoSEQ multiplex PCR; TCRdb's table is partial and in-frame only. The table records approximately 170,000 clones, 85% to 90% of them present only once. The chain carries TRBV24-1 and TRBJ2-1; 10 bases match TRBD2. The TCR sequence derives from a woman older than 75 in a cohort sampled during active or convalescent COVID-19. The sample taken for sequencing was peripheral blood. The DNA for the CDR3 is TGTGCCACCAGTTTAGCGGGGGGCCATGAGCAGTTCTTC. Protein product: CATSLAGGHEQFF.